The rows below give T cell receptor beta chains drawn from one sample of a study of blood T cell repertoires in COVID-19. Clones were sequenced by immunoSEQ multiplex PCR, and TCRdb holds only the in-frame ones, with some missing. The sample consists of roughly 180,000 clones, roughly 85% of them appearing once. The material sequenced was peripheral blood. These receptors were collected from a woman aged 60-70 years with acute or convalescent COVID-19. Both conserved end residues are part of each CDR3. A D gene is named only where the DNA matches it firmly.

v_gene	j_gene	d_gene	CDR3aa
TRBV7-9	TRBJ1-1	.	CASSLDLGRAFF
TRBV2	TRBJ1-6	.	CASSPGSLFSPLHF
TRBV10-3	TRBJ1-2	.	CAISDVGGGYTF
TRBV28	TRBJ2-7	TRBD1	CASSPEPGTVSEQYF
TRBV13	TRBJ2-1	.	CASSWAGRPSRGNEQFF
TRBV7-3	TRBJ2-2	TRBD1	CASSLIQGDGELFF
TRBV24-1	TRBJ2-1	.	CATSDPEDEQFF
TRBV27	TRBJ2-1	TRBD2	CASSSGTSVITYNEQFF
TRBV27	TRBJ2-2	TRBD2	CASSSRTSGAGELFF
TRBV6-5	TRBJ2-3	.	CASRGRDSRTDTQYF
TRBV28	TRBJ2-1	TRBD2	CASSLLGGRATNEQFF
TRBV27	TRBJ2-7	.	CASSAGLGYYEQYF
TRBV7-7	TRBJ2-3	TRBD2	CASAPGGRTDTQYF
TRBV30	TRBJ1-5	TRBD1	CAFRDRAYQPQHF
TRBV27	TRBJ2-1	TRBD2	CASSFWGLAGEYNEQFF
TRBV28	TRBJ1-6	TRBD1	CASSPWTGNSPLHF
TRBV5-1	TRBJ1-2	TRBD1	CASRLDPTGGTYGYTF
TRBV2	TRBJ2-1	TRBD2	CATSPGLAGDKDNEQFF
TRBV28	TRBJ2-7	TRBD1	CASSATGTGATYEQYF
TRBV3-1/TRBV3-2	TRBJ2-2	.	CASSQVASRNTGELFF
TRBV5-1	TRBJ2-7	TRBD1	CASSLVGTGVGEQYF
TRBV27	TRBJ1-6	.	CASSSNSPLHF
TRBV24-1	TRBJ2-7	TRBD1	CATSDLGDRLPYEQYF
TRBV5-1	TRBJ2-7	TRBD2	CASSLGTSGIYEQYF
TRBV5-6	TRBJ2-1	TRBD2	CASSWLSLAGLYNEQFF
TRBV19	TRBJ2-3	.	CASSLGRGTDTQYF
TRBV21-1	TRBJ2-3	.	CASRRGDRAVFGTQYF
TRBV6-5	TRBJ2-7	TRBD1	CASRDRELGSYEQYF
TRBV19	TRBJ2-2	TRBD2	CASSYRLAGGPSNTGELFF
TRBV14	TRBJ2-7	.	CASSELGGIRSYEQYF
TRBV5-4	TRBJ2-5	.	CASSPFQGQETQYF
TRBV15	TRBJ2-5	.	CATSSLDSQGETQYF
TRBV7-2	TRBJ1-4	.	CASSNFNEKLFF
TRBV5-5	TRBJ1-4	TRBD1	CASSWLGQGGEKLFF
TRBV6-5	TRBJ2-3	.	CASSYSGPDTQYF
TRBV13	TRBJ1-1	.	CASSLQGFRTEAFF
TRBV28	TRBJ2-5	.	CASRGRGGESRETQYF
TRBV19	TRBJ2-1	.	CASTPSRRSSYNEQFF
TRBV10-3	TRBJ2-3	.	CAISEREYDTQYF
TRBV3-1/TRBV3-2	TRBJ1-1	.	CASSHRSNTEAFF
TRBV5-4	TRBJ2-1	.	CASSLIPNEEQFF